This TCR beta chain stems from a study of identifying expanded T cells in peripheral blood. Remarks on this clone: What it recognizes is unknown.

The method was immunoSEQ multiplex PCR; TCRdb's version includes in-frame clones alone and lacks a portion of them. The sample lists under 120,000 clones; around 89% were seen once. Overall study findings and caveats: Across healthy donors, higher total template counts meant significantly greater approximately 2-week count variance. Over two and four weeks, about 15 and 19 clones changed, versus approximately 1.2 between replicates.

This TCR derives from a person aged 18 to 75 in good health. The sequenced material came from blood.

DNA of the CDR3: TGCGCCAGCAGCTTGGCCGGAGCAGGATCTTTTAGCACAGATACGCAGTATTTT. It encodes CASSLAGAGSFSTDTQYF. V gene TRBV5-1 combines with J gene TRBJ2-3; D is unclear. Germline V CDR1 and CDR2: SGHRS, YFSETQ. Trimming left V 0 bases short and J 0 bases short, with 17 bases between. This CDR3 region has 18 residues.